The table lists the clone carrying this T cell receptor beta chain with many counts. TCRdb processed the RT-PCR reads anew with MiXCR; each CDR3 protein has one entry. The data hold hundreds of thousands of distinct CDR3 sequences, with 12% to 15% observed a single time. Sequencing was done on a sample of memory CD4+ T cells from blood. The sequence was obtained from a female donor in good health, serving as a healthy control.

The CDR3 sequence: CASSFARQGGAYEQYF. The CDR3, as DNA: TGCGCCAGCAGCTTCGCCCGACAGGGTGGCGCCTACGAGCAGTACTTC. V gene TRBV5-1 combines with J gene TRBJ2-7, with 7 bases that match TRBD1. Losses at the gene ends were 2 bases for V and 2 bases for J; bases not matched to a gene: 10. The V gene's germline CDR1 is SGHRS and CDR2 YFSETQ. The CDR3 totals 16 residues. Full variable domain (missing parts from reference TRBV5-1 and TRBJ2-7): KAGVTQTPRYLIKTRGQQVTLSCSPISGHRSVSWYQQTPGQGLQFLFEYFSETQRNKGNFPGRFSGRQFSNSRSEMNVSTLELGDSALYLCASSFARQGGAYEQYFGPGTRLTVT.